This entry features one T cell receptor (beta chain) sequence. Here immunoSEQ multiplex PCR was the method, and the copy in TCRdb shows in-frame clones only, minus some. The sample has about 62,000 clones; about nine tenths are singletons. V gave up 4 bases and J gave up 7 bases; unmatched junction bases: 11. CDR3 length: 16 residues. From germline, CDR1 is SGHAT and CDR2 FQNNGV. The data derive from a study of technical replicates of blood from a few donors. Sequenced material: PBMCs. The V call is TRBV11-2, the J call TRBJ1-4, with 8 bases aligning to TRBD1. This TCR was recovered from a human donor in good health. Some clones in this sample may be carry-over from other donors' samples. CDR3 loop: CASSSVTGGSGEKLFF. The CDR3 bases are TGTGCCAGCAGCTCAGTTACAGGGGGTTCTGGTGAAAAACTGTTTTTT.